Detailed here is one T cell receptor (beta chain). The CDR3 extends over 14 amino acids. The germline CDR1 and CDR2 sequences are MNHNY and SVGAGI (reference sequence). V lost 5 bases to trimming and J lost 6 bases, with 15 bases between them. The method was immunoSEQ multiplex PCR; TCRdb's version includes in-frame clones alone and lacks a portion of them. The sample has roughly 350,000 clones, about 85% seen once. This sample stems from a study of blood T cell repertoires in COVID-19. The TCR sequence derives from a woman aged 18-29 years with acute or convalescent COVID-19. The sequencing sample was made of peripheral blood. The rearrangement uses TRBV6-6 and TRBJ2-3; TRBD2 might be the D (5 bases). CDR3 DNA sequence: TGTGCCAGCAGTAGACAAGGGAGTAGCGATACGCAGTATTTT. It codes for CASSRQGSSDTQYF.